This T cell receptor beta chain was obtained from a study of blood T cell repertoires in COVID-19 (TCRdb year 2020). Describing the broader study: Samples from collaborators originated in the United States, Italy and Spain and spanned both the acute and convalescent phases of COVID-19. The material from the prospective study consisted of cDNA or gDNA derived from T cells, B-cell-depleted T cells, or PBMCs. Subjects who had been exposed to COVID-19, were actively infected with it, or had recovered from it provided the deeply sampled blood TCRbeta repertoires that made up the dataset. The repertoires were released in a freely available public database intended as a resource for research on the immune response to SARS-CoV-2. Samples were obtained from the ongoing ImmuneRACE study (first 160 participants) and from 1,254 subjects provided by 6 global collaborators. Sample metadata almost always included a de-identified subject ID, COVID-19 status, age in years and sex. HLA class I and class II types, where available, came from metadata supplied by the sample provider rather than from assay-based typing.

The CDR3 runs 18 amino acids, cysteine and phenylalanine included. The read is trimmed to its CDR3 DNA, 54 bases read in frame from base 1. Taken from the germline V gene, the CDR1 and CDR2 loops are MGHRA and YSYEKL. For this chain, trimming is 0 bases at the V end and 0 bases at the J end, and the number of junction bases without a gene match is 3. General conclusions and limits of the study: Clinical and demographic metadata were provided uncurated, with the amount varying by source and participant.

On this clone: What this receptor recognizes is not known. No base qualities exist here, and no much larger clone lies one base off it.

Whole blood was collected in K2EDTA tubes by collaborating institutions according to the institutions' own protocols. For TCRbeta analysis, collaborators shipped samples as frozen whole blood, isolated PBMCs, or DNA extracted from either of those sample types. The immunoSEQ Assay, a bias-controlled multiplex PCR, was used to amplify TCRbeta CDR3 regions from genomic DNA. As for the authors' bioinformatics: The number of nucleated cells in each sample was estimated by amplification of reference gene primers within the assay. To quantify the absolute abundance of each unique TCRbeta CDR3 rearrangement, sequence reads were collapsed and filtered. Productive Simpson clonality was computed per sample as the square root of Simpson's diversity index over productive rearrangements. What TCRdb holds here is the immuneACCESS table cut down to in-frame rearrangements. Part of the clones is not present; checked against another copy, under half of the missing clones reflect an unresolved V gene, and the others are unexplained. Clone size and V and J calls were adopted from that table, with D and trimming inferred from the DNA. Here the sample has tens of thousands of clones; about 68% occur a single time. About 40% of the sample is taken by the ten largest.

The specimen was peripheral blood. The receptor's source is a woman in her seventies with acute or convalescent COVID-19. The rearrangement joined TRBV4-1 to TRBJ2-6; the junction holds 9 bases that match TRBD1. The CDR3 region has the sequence CASSQEGQGYSGANVLTF. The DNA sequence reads TGCGCCAGCAGCCAAGAGGGACAGGGATACTCTGGGGCCAACGTCCTGACTTTC.